This is a list of T cell receptor beta chains from one sample in a study of cytomegalovirus exposure and HLA in healthy donors. The repertoire was sequenced with immunoSEQ multiplex PCR; TCRdb's copy has only in-frame clones and lacks some. The sample lists about 130,000 clones, roughly 85% seen once, with approximately 1.1% in the top ten. The sequenced sample was PBMCs. The receptors shown here come from a boy aged 5-17 years in good health and CMV-seronegative. Each CDR3 is given with its conserved first and last residue. Each record gives: V gene, clone size, J gene, D gene, CDR3 DNA, CDR3 protein. A D gene is named only where the DNA matches it firmly. The size of a clone is reported for some rows only, either as once, few or many, or as a class for expanded clones.

v_gene: TRBV4-1; abundance: .; j_gene: TRBJ2-3; d_gene: TRBD2; CDR3nt: TGCGCCAGCAGCCCTCTTAGCGGGATGAGGACAGATACGCAGTATTTT; CDR3aa: CASSPLSGMRTDTQYF
v_gene: TRBV2; abundance: .; j_gene: TRBJ1-2; d_gene: .; CDR3nt: TGTGCCAGCAGTGAACGTTTTGGGGAAAGGGACAGCTACACCTTC; CDR3aa: CASSERFGERDSYTF
v_gene: TRBV6-5; abundance: .; j_gene: TRBJ1-4; d_gene: .; CDR3nt: TGTGCCAGCAAAGGCGGGACGGTTGGGGAAAAACTGTTTTTT; CDR3aa: CASKGGTVGEKLFF
v_gene: TRBV5-4; abundance: .; j_gene: TRBJ2-3; d_gene: .; CDR3nt: TGTGCCAGCAGCTTCATGGCGGTACTCACAGATACGCAGTATTTT; CDR3aa: CASSFMAVLTDTQYF
v_gene: TRBV18; abundance: few; j_gene: TRBJ1-1; d_gene: .; CDR3nt: TGTGCCAGCTCACCAGACAGTCTGGGGAACACTGAAGCTTTCTTT; CDR3aa: CASSPDSLGNTEAFF
v_gene: TRBV10-3; abundance: .; j_gene: TRBJ1-4; d_gene: .; CDR3nt: TGTGCCATCAGTGAACCGAGACAGGCAACTAATGAAAAACTGTTTTTT; CDR3aa: CAISEPRQATNEKLFF
v_gene: TRBV30; abundance: .; j_gene: TRBJ2-1; d_gene: .; CDR3nt: TGTGCCTCGGGCTCCTACAATGAGCAGTTCTTC; CDR3aa: CASGSYNEQFF
v_gene: TRBV30; abundance: .; j_gene: TRBJ1-1; d_gene: TRBD1; CDR3nt: TGTGCCTGGAGGATTGGGATGTATGACAGGGGGAAGGACACTGAAGCTTTCTTT; CDR3aa: CAWRIGMYDRGKDTEAFF
v_gene: TRBV11-2; abundance: .; j_gene: TRBJ2-5; d_gene: .; CDR3nt: TGTGCCAGCAGCTTAGAACTAGAAGAGACCCAGTACTTC; CDR3aa: CASSLELEETQYF
v_gene: TRBV6-5; abundance: few; j_gene: TRBJ1-1; d_gene: .; CDR3nt: TGTGCCAGCAGGCCACCGGGGAGGGAAGCTTTCTTT; CDR3aa: CASRPPGREAFF
v_gene: TRBV13; abundance: .; j_gene: TRBJ2-7; d_gene: TRBD1; CDR3nt: TGTGCCAGCAGCCTCGGACAGGGCTACGAGCAGTACTTC; CDR3aa: CASSLGQGYEQYF
v_gene: TRBV30; abundance: .; j_gene: TRBJ1-2; d_gene: .; CDR3nt: TGTGCCTGGAGGTCAGAACGATCTAGGAGCTACACCTTC; CDR3aa: CAWRSERSRSYTF
v_gene: TRBV18; abundance: .; j_gene: TRBJ2-3; d_gene: .; CDR3nt: TGTGCCAGCTCACCCTCGTCCAGCACAGATACGCAGTATTTT; CDR3aa: CASSPSSSTDTQYF
v_gene: TRBV29-1; abundance: .; j_gene: TRBJ2-5; d_gene: TRBD1; CDR3nt: TGCAGCGTGGGACAGACACAAGAGACCCAGTACTTC; CDR3aa: CSVGQTQETQYF
v_gene: TRBV30; abundance: .; j_gene: TRBJ2-7; d_gene: TRBD2; CDR3nt: TGTGCCTGGAGTCAAGGGAGGGCCGGGTTGGGCTACGAGCAGTACTTC; CDR3aa: CAWSQGRAGLGYEQYF
v_gene: TRBV11-2; abundance: .; j_gene: TRBJ2-1; d_gene: TRBD2; CDR3nt: TGTGCCAGCAGCCCCCCGGGACTAGGGGTATACAATGAGCAGTTCTTC; CDR3aa: CASSPPGLGVYNEQFF
v_gene: TRBV5-4; abundance: .; j_gene: TRBJ1-1; d_gene: .; CDR3nt: TGTGCCAGCAGCTTCAGTGGCACTGAAGCTTTCTTT; CDR3aa: CASSFSGTEAFF
v_gene: TRBV19; abundance: .; j_gene: TRBJ2-2; d_gene: TRBD2; CDR3nt: TGTGCCAGTAGTATAGAGGGACTAGCCCTTCCCGGGGAGCTGTTTTTT; CDR3aa: CASSIEGLALPGELFF
v_gene: TRBV30; abundance: .; j_gene: TRBJ1-4; d_gene: TRBD1; CDR3nt: TGTGCCTGGGGGTGGGGAAGACCAGGGGGCAGTGAAAAACTGTTTTTT; CDR3aa: CAWGWGRPGGSEKLFF
v_gene: TRBV5-4; abundance: .; j_gene: TRBJ2-1; d_gene: .; CDR3nt: TGTGCCAGCAGCTTACAAAATGAGCAGTTCTTC; CDR3aa: CASSLQNEQFF
v_gene: TRBV6-1; abundance: .; j_gene: TRBJ1-1; d_gene: .; CDR3nt: TGTGCCAGCAGTGCGGAAGGGAGGTATAATGAAGCTTTCTTT; CDR3aa: CASSAEGRYNEAFF
v_gene: TRBV5-4; abundance: once; j_gene: TRBJ2-5; d_gene: .; CDR3nt: TGTGCCAGCAGCCCACTGGAGGAAGAGACCCAGTACTTC; CDR3aa: CASSPLEEETQYF
v_gene: TRBV4-2; abundance: .; j_gene: TRBJ2-1; d_gene: .; CDR3nt: TGTGCCAGCAGCCAAGAGGGCGTTCCTTCCTACAATGAGCAGTTCTTC; CDR3aa: CASSQEGVPSYNEQFF
v_gene: TRBV6-4; abundance: .; j_gene: TRBJ2-3; d_gene: TRBD2; CDR3nt: TGTGCCAGCAGTGACTCTGCGGGAGAGGCAGATACGCAGTATTTT; CDR3aa: CASSDSAGEADTQYF
v_gene: TRBV5-6; abundance: .; j_gene: TRBJ2-2; d_gene: .; CDR3nt: TGTGCCAGCAGCTTGGGTCGTGCGGGCACCGGGGAGCTGTTTTTT; CDR3aa: CASSLGRAGTGELFF
v_gene: TRBV10-3; abundance: .; j_gene: TRBJ2-3; d_gene: TRBD1; CDR3nt: TGTGCCATCAGTTGGGACAGGGGGGAGACAGATACGCAGTATTTT; CDR3aa: CAISWDRGETDTQYF
v_gene: TRBV5-6; abundance: .; j_gene: TRBJ2-7; d_gene: TRBD1; CDR3nt: TGTGCCAGCAGTTCAGGGGGCGAGCAGTACTTC; CDR3aa: CASSSGGEQYF
v_gene: TRBV15; abundance: .; j_gene: TRBJ2-2; d_gene: TRBD2; CDR3nt: TGTGCCACCAGCATACCGGGACTAGCGGGTGTCGGGGAGCTGTTTTTT; CDR3aa: CATSIPGLAGVGELFF
v_gene: TRBV11-2; abundance: once; j_gene: TRBJ2-6; d_gene: .; CDR3nt: TGTGCCAGCACCCGTCAGGCGTCTGGGGCCAACGTCCTGACTTTC; CDR3aa: CASTRQASGANVLTF
v_gene: TRBV30; abundance: .; j_gene: TRBJ2-3; d_gene: .; CDR3nt: TGTGCCTGGTCGACACATAGCACAGATACGCAGTATTTT; CDR3aa: CAWSTHSTDTQYF
v_gene: TRBV9; abundance: .; j_gene: TRBJ2-1; d_gene: TRBD2; CDR3nt: TGTGCCAGCAGCCCGCTGGCGGGAGGGTACAATGAGCAGTTCTTC; CDR3aa: CASSPLAGGYNEQFF
v_gene: TRBV4-2; abundance: .; j_gene: TRBJ1-5; d_gene: .; CDR3nt: TGTGCCAGCAGCCAAGGAGTTGGTAATCAGCCCCAGCATTTT; CDR3aa: CASSQGVGNQPQHF
v_gene: TRBV5-8; abundance: .; j_gene: TRBJ1-1; d_gene: .; CDR3nt: TGTGCCAGCAGCTTGACAGGACCTGAAGCTTTCTTT; CDR3aa: CASSLTGPEAFF
v_gene: TRBV6-5; abundance: .; j_gene: TRBJ2-1; d_gene: TRBD2; CDR3nt: TGTGCCAGCAGTTCCCTCGGGGGGGCTTCGTACAATGAGCAGTTCTTC; CDR3aa: CASSSLGGASYNEQFF
v_gene: TRBV29-1; abundance: .; j_gene: TRBJ2-1; d_gene: TRBD2; CDR3nt: TGCAGCGTTGACGGACTAGCGGGCTCGCCCTCCTACAATGAGCAGTTCTTC; CDR3aa: CSVDGLAGSPSYNEQFF
v_gene: TRBV27; abundance: .; j_gene: TRBJ1-6; d_gene: TRBD1; CDR3nt: TGTGCCAGCAGTTCCCGGACAGGGGGTTCACCCCTCCACTTT; CDR3aa: CASSSRTGGSPLHF
v_gene: TRBV6-5; abundance: few; j_gene: TRBJ2-5; d_gene: TRBD2; CDR3nt: TGTGCCAGCAGGCTAGCGGGAGAACAGACCCAGTACTTC; CDR3aa: CASRLAGEQTQYF
v_gene: TRBV6-5; abundance: few; j_gene: TRBJ1-4; d_gene: TRBD1; CDR3nt: TGTGCCAGCAAAGACAGGGCTCGGGGTGAAAAACTGTTTTTT; CDR3aa: CASKDRARGEKLFF
v_gene: TRBV7-2; abundance: .; j_gene: TRBJ1-1; d_gene: TRBD1; CDR3nt: TGTGCCAGCAGCCTAGCAGGACAGGGAAACGAAGCTTTCTTT; CDR3aa: CASSLAGQGNEAFF
v_gene: TRBV18; abundance: .; j_gene: TRBJ1-2; d_gene: TRBD1; CDR3nt: TGTGCCAGCTCACCAGGGACAGGGAACTATGGCTACACCTTC; CDR3aa: CASSPGTGNYGYTF